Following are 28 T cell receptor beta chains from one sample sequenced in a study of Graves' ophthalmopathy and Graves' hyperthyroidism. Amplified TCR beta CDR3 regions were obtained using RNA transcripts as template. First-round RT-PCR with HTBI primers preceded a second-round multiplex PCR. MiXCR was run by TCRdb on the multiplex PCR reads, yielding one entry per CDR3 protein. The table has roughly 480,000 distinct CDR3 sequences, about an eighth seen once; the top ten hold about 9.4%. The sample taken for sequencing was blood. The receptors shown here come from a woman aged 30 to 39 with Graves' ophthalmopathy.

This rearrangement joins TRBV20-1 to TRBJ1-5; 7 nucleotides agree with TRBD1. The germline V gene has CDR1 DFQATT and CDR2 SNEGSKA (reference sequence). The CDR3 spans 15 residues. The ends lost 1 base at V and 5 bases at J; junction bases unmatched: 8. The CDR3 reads CSARALGQGDQPQHF. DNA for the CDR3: TGCAGTGCTAGAGCGCTCGGGCAGGGGGATCAGCCCCAGCATTTT.

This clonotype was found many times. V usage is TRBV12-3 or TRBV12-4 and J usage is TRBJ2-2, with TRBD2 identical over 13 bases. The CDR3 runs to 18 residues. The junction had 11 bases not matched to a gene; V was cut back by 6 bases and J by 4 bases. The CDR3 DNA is TGTGCCAGCAGGCCCCAGGGGACTAGCGGGATCCCCACCGGGGAGCTGTTTTTT. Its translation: CASRPQGTSGIPTGELFF.

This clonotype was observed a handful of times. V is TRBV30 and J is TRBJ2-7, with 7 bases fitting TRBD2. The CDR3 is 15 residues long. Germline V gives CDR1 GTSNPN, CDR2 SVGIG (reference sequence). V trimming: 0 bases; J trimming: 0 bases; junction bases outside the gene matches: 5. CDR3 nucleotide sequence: TGTGCCTGGAGTGTAGAAAGCGGGACCTCCTACGAGCAGTACTTC. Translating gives CAWSVESGTSYEQYF.

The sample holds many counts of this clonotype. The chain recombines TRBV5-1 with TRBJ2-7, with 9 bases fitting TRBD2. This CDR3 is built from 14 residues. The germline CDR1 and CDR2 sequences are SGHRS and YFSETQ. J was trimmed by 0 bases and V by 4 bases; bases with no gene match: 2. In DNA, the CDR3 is TGCGCCAGCAGCCGGGGACTAGCCTCCTACGAGCAGTACTTC. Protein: CASSRGLASYEQYF.

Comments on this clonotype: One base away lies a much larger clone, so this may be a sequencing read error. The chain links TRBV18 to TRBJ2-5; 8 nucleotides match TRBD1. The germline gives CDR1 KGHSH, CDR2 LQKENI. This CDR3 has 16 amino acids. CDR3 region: CASSLGQGGVKETKYF. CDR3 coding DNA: TGTGCCAGCTCACTCGGACAGGGCGGCGTAAAAGAGACCAAGTACTTC.

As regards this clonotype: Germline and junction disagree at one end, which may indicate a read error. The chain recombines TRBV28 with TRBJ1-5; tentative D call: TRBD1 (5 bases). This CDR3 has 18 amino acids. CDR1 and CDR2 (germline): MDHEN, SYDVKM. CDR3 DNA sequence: TGTGCCAGCAGTTTTTTCGCAGCGGCCAGGGTTTACGGTCAGTCCCAGCATTTT. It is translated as CASSFFAAARVYGQSQHF.

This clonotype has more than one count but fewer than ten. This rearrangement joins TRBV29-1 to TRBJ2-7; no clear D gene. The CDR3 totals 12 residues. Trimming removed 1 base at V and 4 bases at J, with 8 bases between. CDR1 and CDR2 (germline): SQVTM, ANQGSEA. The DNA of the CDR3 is TGCAGCGTTGAAGGGGAACTTTACGAGCAGTACTTC. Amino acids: CSVEGELYEQYF.

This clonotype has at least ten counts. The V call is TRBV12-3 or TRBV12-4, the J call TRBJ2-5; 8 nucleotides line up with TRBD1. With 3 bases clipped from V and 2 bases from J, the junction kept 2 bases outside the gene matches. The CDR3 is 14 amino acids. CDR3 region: CASSFGTGQETQYF. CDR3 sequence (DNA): TGTGCCAGCAGTTTTGGGACAGGACAAGAGACCCAGTACTTC.

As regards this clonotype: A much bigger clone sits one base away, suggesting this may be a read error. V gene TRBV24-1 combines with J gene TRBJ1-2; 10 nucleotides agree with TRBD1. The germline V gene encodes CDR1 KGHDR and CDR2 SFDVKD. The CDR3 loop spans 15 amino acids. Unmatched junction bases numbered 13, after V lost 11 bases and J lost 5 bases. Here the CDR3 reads CASILRQGAVYGYTF. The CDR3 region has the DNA TGTGCCAGCATTCTTAGACAGGGGGCGGTGTATGGCTACACCTTC.

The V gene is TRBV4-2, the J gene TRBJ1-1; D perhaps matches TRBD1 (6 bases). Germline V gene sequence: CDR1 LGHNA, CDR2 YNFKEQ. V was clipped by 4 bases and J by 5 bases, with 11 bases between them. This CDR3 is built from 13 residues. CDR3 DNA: TGTGCCAGCAGCCGACGCCAGGGGACTGAAGCTTTCTTT. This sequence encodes CASSRRQGTEAFF.

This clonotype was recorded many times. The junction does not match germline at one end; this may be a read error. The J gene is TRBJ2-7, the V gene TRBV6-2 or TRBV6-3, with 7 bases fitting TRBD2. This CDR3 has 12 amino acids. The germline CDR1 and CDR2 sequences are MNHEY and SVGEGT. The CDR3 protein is CASSYEGTSADF. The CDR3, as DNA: TGTGCCAGCAGTTACGAGGGTACTAGCGCCGACTTC.

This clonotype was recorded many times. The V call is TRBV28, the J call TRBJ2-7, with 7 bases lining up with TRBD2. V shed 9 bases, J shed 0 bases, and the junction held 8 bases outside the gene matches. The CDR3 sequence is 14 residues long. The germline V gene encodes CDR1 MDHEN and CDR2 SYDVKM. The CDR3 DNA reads TGTGCCAGGAGGAAGCGGGGCCGCTCCTACGAGCAGTACTTC. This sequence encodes CARRKRGRSYEQYF.

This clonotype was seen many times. The CDR3 loop is CSASGSQETQYF. The CDR3 DNA reads as TGCAGTGCTAGTGGCTCCCAAGAGACCCAGTACTTC. The chain is built from TRBV20-1 and TRBJ2-5; D unresolved. This CDR3 is 12 amino acids long. Per germline, CDR1 DFQATT and CDR2 SNEGSKA (reference sequence). The V gene lost 3 bases and the J gene lost 1 base, with 6 bases spanning the gap.

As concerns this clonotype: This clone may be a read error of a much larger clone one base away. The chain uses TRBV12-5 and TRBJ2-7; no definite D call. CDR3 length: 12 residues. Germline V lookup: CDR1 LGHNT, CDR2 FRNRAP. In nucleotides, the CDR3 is TGTGCTAGTGGTCTTGAACCCTACGAGCATTACTTC. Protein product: CASGLEPYEHYF.

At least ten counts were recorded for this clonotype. The CDR3 here is CASSRTSGSQETQYF. DNA of the CDR3: TGTGCCAGCAGTCGGACTAGCGGGAGCCAAGAGACCCAGTACTTC. This sequence joins TRBV6-5 and TRBJ2-5; 13 bases align to TRBD2. Germline V lookup: CDR1 MNHEY, CDR2 SVGAGI. The CDR3 has 15 amino acids. The V segment lost 5 bases and the J segment 1 base; nucleotides outside the gene matches: 1.

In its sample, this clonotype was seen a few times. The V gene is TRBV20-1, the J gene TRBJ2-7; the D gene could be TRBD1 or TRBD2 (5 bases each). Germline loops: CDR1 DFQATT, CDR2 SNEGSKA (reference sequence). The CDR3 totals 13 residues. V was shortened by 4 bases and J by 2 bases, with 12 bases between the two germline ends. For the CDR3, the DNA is TGCAGTGCTATGGGCCTGGGGGCCTACGAGCAGTACTTC. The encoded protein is CSAMGLGAYEQYF.

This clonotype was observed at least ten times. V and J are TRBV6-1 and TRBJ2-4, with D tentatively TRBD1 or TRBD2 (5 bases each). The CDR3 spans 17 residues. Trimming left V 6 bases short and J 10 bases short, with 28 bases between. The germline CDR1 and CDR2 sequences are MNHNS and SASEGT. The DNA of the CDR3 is TGTGCCAGCAGCCCGCTAAAGATGCCTAGGGACCGGGAAATTCAGTACTTC. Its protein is CASSPLKMPRDREIQYF.

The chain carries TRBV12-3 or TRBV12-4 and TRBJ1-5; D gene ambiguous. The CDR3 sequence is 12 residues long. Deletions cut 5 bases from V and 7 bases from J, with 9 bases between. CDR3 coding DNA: TGTGCCAGCAGTGGATATGGGCAGCCCCAGCATTTT. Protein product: CASSGYGQPQHF.

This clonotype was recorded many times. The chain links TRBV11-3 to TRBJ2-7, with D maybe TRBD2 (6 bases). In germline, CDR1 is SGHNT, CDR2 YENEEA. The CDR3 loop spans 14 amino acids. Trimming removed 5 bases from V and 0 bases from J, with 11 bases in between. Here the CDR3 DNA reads TGTGCCAGCAGCCGCCCCGGGAGCTCCTACGAGCAGTACTTC. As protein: CASSRPGSSYEQYF.

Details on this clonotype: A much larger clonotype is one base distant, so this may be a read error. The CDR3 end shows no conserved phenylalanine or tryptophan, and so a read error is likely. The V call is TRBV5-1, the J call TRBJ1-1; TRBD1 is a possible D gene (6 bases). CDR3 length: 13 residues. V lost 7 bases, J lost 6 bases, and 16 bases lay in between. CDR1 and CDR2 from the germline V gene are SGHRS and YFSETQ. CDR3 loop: CASWGTGGSEAFL. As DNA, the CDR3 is TGCGCCAGCTGGGGAACCGGGGGCTCTGAAGCTTTCTTG.

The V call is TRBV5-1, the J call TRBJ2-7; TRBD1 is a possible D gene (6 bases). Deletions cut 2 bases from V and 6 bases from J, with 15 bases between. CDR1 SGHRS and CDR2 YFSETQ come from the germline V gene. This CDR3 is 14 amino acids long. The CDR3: CASSFVRGPVEQYF. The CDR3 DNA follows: TGCGCCAGCAGCTTCGTCAGGGGTCCTGTCGAGCAGTACTTC.

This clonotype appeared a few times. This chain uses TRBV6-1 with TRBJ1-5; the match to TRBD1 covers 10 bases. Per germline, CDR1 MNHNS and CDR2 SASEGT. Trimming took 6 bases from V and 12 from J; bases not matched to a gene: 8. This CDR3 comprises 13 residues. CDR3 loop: CASRGQGNSVQHF. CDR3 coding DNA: TGTGCCAGCAGGGGACAGGGGAATTCGGTCCAGCATTTT.

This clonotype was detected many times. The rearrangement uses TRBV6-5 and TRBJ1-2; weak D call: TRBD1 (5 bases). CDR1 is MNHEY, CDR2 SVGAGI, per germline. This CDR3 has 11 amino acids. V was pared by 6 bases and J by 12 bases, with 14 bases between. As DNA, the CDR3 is TGTGCCAGCAGCGACTCCCTGGGGCACACCTTC. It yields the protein CASSDSLGHTF.

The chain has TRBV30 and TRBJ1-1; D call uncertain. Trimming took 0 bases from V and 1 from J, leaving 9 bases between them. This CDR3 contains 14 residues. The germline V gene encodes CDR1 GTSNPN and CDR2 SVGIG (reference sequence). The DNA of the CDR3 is TGTGCCTGGAGTGTAAGATCCGGGAACACTGAAGCTTTCTTT. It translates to CAWSVRSGNTEAFF.

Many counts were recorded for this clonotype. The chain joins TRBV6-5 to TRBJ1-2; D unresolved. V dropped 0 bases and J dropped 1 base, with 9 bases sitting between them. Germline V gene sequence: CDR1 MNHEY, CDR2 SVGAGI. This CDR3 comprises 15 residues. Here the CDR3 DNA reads TGTGCCAGCAGTTACTCAGGCAGCTATAACTATGGCTACACCTTC. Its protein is CASSYSGSYNYGYTF.

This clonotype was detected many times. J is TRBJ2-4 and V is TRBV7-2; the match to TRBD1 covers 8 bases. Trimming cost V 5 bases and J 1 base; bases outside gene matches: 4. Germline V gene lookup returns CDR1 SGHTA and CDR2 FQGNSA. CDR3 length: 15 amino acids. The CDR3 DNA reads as TGTGCCAGCAGCGGACAGGGATCGGCCAAAAACATTCAGTACTTC. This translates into CASSGQGSAKNIQYF.

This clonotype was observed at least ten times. CDR3 nucleotide sequence: TGCAGCGTTGACAGGGGAAGGAACGAGCAGTACTTC. It yields the protein CSVDRGRNEQYF. The gene calls are TRBV29-1 and TRBJ2-7; D is possibly TRBD1 (6 bases). Trimming left V 3 bases short and J 5 bases short, with 11 bases between. The CDR3 has 12 amino acids. CDR1 SQVTM and CDR2 ANQGSEA come from the germline V gene.

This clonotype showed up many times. The CDR3 loop reads CASSLTLQDPYGYTF. The CDR3 DNA reads TGTGCCAGCAGCTTAACCTTGCAGGACCCCTATGGCTACACCTTC. J is TRBJ1-2 and V is TRBV7-8; D gene ambiguous. The V gene's germline CDR1 is SGHVS and CDR2 FQNEAQ. The CDR3 contains 15 residues. Trimming left V 2 bases short and J 4 bases short, with 14 bases between.